This TCR beta chain is drawn from a study of CD8+CD57+ T cells in acquired aplastic anemia. Germline V gene sequence: CDR1 DFQATT, CDR2 SNEGSKA (reference sequence). The CDR3 is 15 amino acids. V trimming: 5 bases; J trimming: 0 bases; junction bases outside the gene matches: 6. The table lists this clonotype with many counts. Its matching antigen is unknown. CDR3 and TCR beta VDJ profiling relied on a genomic DNA template. TCRdb re-analysed the reads in MiXCR, keeping a single row per CDR3 protein. Counted here are 150,000 to 200,000 distinct CDR3 sequences, 35% to 50% occurring once; the ten biggest clones make up about 2.9%. Study findings and constraints: Patient and control CD8+ Simpson's diversity was not significantly different.

This rearrangement joins TRBV20-1 to TRBJ1-5; TRBD1 matches 8 bases. The receptor's source is a human donor in good health. The sample consisted of sorted CD4+, CD8+, or CD8+CD57+ T cells (not recorded which) from PBMCs. The chain's CDR3 is CSAHSQGASNQPQHF. In DNA, the CDR3 is TGCAGTGCTCATAGCCAGGGGGCTAGCAATCAGCCCCAGCATTTT.